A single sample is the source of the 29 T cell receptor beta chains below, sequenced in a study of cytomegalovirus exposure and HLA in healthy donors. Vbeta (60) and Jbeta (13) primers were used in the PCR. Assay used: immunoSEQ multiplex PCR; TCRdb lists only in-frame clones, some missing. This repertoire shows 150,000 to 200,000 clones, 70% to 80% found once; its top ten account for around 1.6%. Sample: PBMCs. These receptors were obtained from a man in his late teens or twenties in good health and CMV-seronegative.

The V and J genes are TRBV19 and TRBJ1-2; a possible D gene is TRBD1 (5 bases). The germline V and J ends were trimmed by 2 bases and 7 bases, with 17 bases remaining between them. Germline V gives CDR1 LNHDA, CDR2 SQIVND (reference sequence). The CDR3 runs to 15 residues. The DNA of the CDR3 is TGTGCCAGTAGTATATGGGGCACGCACTTGGGTGGCTACACCTTC. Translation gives CASSIWGTHLGGYTF.

The CDR3: CASSAEQGYEQYF. Written as DNA, the CDR3 is TGTGCCAGCAGTGCTGAACAGGGCTACGAGCAGTACTTC. J is TRBJ2-7 and V is TRBV6-1; TRBD1 might be the D (6 bases). The germline gives CDR1 MNHNS, CDR2 SASEGT. This CDR3 has 13 residues. Trimming removed 4 bases from V and 3 bases from J, with 10 bases in between.

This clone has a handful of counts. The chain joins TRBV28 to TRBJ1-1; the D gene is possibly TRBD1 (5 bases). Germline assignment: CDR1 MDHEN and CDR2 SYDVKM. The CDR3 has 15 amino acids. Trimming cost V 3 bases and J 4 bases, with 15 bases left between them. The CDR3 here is CASSLSWRGATEAFF. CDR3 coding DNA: TGTGCCAGCAGTTTGAGTTGGAGGGGAGCCACTGAAGCTTTCTTT.

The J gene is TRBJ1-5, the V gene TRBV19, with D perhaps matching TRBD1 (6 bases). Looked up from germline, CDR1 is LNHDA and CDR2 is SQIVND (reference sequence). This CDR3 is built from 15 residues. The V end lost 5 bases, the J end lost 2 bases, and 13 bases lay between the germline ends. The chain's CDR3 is CASSPRGAGNQPQHF. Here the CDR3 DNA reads TGTGCCAGTAGTCCACGGGGGGCTGGCAATCAGCCCCAGCATTTT.

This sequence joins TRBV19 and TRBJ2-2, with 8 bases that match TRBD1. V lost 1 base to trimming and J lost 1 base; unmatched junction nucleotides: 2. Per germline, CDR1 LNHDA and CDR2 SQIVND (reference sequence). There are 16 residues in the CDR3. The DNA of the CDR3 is TGTGCCAGTAGTATAGTGGGGACAGGGAACACCGGGGAGCTGTTTTTT. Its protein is CASSIVGTGNTGELFF.

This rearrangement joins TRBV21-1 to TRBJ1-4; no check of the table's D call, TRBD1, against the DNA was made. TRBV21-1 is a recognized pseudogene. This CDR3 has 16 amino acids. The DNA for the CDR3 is TGTGCCAGCAGCAATGGACAGGAATGGACTAATGAAAAACTGTTTTTT. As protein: CASSNGQEWTNEKLFF.

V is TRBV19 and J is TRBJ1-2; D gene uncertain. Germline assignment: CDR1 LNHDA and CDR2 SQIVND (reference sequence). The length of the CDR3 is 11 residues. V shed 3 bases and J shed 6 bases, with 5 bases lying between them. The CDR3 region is CASSIGHGYTF. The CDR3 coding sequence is TGTGCCAGTAGTATCGGTCATGGCTACACCTTC.

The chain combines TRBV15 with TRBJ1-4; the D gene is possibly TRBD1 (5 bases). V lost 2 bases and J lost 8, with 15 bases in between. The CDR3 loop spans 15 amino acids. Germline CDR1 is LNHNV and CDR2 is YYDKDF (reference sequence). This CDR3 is CATSRRSGEGEKLFF. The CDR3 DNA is TGTGCCACCAGCAGACGATCGGGGGAAGGGGAAAAACTGTTTTTT.

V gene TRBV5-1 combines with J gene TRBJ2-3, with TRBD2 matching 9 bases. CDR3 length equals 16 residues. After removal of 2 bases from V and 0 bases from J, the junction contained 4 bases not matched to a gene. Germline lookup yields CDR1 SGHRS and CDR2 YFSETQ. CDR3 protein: CASSFRLAASTDTQYF. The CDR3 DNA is TGCGCCAGCAGCTTCCGACTAGCGGCTAGCACAGATACGCAGTATTTT.

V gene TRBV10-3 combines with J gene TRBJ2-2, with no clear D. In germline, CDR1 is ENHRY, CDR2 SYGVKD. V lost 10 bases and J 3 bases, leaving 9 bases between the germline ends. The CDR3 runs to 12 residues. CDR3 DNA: TGTGCCACCCGGTCATACACCGGGGAGCTGTTTTTT. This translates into CATRSYTGELFF.

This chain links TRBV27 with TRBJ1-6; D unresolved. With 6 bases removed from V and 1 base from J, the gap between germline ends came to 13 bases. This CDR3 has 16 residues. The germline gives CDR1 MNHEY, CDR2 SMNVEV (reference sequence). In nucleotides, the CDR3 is TGTGCCAGCAGCCTCGGGTTCGGTTCCTATAATTCACCCCTCCACTTT. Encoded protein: CASSLGFGSYNSPLHF.

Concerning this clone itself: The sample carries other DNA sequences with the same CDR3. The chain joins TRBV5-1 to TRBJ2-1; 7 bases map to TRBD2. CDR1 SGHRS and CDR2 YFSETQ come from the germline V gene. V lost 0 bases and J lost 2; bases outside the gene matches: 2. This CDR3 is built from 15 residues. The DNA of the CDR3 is TGCGCCAGCAGCTTGGCGGGGGGTGCCTACAATGAGCAGTTCTTC. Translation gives CASSLAGGAYNEQFF.

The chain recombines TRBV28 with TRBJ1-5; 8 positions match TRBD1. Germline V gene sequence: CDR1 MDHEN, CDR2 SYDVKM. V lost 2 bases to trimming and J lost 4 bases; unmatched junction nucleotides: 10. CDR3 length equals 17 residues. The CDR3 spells CASSLDPANRGNQPQHF. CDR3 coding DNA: TGTGCCAGCAGTTTAGACCCCGCAAACAGGGGGAATCAGCCCCAGCATTTT. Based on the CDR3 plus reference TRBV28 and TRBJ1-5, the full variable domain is DVKVTQSSRYLVKRTGEKVFLECVQDMDHENMFWYRQDPGLGLRLIYFSYDVKMKEKGDIPEGYSVSREKKERFSLILESASTNQTSMYLCASSLDPANRGNQPQHFGDGTRLSIL.

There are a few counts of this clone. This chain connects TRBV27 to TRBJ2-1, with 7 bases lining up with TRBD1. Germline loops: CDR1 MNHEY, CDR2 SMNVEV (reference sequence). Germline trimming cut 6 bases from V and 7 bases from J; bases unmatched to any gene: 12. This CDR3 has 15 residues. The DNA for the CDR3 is TGTGCCAGCAGCCCGACAGGGAGCGCGTCTAATGAGCAGTTCTTC. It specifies CASSPTGSASNEQFF.

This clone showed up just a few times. Here the CDR3 reads CASSIRGTSTNEKLFF. CDR3 in DNA: TGTGCCAGCAGTATCAGGGGGACGAGCACTAATGAAAAACTGTTTTTT. The gene calls are TRBV7-2 and TRBJ1-4; TRBD1 agrees at 7 bases. Trimming cost V 6 bases and J 2 bases; bases outside gene matches: 9. The CDR3 covers 16 residues. The germline gives CDR1 SGHTA, CDR2 FQGNSA.

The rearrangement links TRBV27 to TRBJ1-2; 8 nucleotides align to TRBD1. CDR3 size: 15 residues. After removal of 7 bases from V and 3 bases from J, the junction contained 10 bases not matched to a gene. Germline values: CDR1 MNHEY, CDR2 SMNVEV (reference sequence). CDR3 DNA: TGTGCCAGCACCCTTAGACAGGGGCGAGACTATGGCTACACCTTC. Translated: CASTLRQGRDYGYTF.

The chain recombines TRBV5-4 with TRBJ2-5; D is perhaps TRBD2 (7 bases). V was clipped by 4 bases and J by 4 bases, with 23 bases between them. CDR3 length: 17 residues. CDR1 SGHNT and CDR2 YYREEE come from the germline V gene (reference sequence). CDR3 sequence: CASSPEGGRGVAETQYF. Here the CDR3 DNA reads TGTGCCAGCAGCCCCGAGGGGGGACGGGGGGTAGCAGAGACCCAGTACTTC.

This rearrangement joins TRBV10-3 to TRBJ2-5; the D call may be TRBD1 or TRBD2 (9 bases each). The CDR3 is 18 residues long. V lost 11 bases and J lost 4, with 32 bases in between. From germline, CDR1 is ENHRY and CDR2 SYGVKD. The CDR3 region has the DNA TGTGCCGCCTTACCGGGACAGGGTGGCGGGGGGGCCAGAGAGACCCAGTACTTC. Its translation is CAALPGQGGGGARETQYF.

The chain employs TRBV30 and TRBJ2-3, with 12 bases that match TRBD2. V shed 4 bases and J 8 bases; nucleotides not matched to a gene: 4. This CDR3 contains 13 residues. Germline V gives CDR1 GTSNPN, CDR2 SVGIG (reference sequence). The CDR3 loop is CAWTSGGGGTQYF. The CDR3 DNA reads TGTGCCTGGACTAGCGGGGGGGGAGGTACGCAGTATTTT.

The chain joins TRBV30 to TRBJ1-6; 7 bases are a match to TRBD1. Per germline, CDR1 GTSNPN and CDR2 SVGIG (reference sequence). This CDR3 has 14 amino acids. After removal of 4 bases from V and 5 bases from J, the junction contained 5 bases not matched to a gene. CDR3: CAWKGTADNSPLHF. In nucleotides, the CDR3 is TGTGCCTGGAAGGGGACAGCCGATAATTCACCCCTCCACTTT. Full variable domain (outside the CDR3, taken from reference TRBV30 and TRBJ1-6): SQTIHQWPATLVQPVGSPLSLECTVEGTSNPNLYWYRQAAGRGLQLLFYSVGIGQISSEVPQNLSASRPQDRQFILSSKKLLLSDSGFYLCAWKGTADNSPLHFGNGTRLTVT.

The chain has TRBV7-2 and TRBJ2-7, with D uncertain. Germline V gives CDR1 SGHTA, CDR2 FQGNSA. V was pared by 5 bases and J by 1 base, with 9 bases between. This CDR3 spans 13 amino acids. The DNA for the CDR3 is TGTGCCAGCAGCCTATTCCCGTCCTACGAGCAGTACTTC. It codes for CASSLFPSYEQYF.

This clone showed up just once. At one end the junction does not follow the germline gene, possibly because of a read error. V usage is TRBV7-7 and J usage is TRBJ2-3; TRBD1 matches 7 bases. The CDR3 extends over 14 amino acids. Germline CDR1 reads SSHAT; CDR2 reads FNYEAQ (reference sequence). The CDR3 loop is CASSPRTGLDTQYF. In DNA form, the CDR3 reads TGTGCTAGCAGCCCCCGGACAGGACTCGATACGCAGTATTTT.

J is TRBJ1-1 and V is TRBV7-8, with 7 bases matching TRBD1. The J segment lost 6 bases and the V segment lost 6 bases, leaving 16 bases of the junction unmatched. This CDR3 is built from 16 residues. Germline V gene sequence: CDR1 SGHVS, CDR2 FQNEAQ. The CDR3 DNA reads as TGTGCCAGCAGACCTAAGGGCGAGGGGGCACGGGCTGAAGCTTTCTTT. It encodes CASRPKGEGARAEAFF.

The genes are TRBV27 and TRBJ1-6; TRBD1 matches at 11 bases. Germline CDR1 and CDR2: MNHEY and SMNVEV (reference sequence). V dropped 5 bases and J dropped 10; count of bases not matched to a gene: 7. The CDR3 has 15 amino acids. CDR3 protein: CASSIGQGALSPLHF. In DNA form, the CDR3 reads TGTGCCAGCAGTATTGGACAGGGGGCTCTATCACCCCTCCACTTT.

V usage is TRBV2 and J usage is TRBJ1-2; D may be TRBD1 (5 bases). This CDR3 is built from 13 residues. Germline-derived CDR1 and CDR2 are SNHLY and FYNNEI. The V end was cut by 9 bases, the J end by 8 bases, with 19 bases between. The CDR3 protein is CASIFGGSMGYTF. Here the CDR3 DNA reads TGTGCCAGTATCTTCGGGGGTTCGATGGGCTACACCTTC.

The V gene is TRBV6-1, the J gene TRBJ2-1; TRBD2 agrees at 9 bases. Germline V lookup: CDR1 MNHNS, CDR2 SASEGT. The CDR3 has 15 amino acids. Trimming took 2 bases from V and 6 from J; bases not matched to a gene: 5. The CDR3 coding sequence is TGTGCCAGCAGTGAAAGGTTAGCGGGGGCCAATGAGCAGTTCTTC. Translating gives CASSERLAGANEQFF.

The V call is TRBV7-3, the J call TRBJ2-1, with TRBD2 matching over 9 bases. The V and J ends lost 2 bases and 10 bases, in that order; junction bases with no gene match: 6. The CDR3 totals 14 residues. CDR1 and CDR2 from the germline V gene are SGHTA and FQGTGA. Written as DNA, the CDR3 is TGTGCCAGCAGCTTAGCGGGGGGGGCTGGGGAGCAGTTCTTC. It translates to CASSLAGGAGEQFF.

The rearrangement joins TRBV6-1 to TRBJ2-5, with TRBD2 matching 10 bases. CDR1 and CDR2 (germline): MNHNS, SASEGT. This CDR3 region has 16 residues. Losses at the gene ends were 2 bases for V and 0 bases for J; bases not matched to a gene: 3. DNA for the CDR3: TGTGCCAGCAGTGAATGGCTAGCGGGAGACCAAGAGACCCAGTACTTC. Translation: CASSEWLAGDQETQYF.

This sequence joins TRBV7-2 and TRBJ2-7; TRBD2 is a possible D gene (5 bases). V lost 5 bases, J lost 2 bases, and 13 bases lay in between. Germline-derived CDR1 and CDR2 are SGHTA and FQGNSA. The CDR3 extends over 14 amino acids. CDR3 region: CASSATSPTYEQYF. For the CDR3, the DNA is TGTGCCAGCAGCGCAACTAGTCCCACCTACGAGCAGTACTTC. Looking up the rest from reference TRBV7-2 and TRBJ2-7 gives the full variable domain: GAGVSQSPSNKVTEKGKDVELRCDPISGHTALYWYRQSLGQGLEFLIYFQGNSAPDKSGLPSDRFSAERTGGSVSTLTIQRTQQEDSAVYLCASSATSPTYEQYFGPGTRLTVT.